The 25 T cell receptor beta chains given below trace back to one sample, sequenced in a study of blood T cell repertoires in COVID-19. Data came from immunoSEQ multiplex PCR; TCRdb stores just in-frame clones and leaves some out. The table records around 270,000 clones, less than 90% of them present only once. Sequencing was performed on peripheral blood. All receptors come from a man between 60 and 75 years old who had recovered from COVID-19.

This clone has just a few counts. The chain uses TRBV15 and TRBJ1-5; a weak D match, TRBD1 (5 bases). Trimming took off 5 bases at V and 3 bases at J, with 11 bases between the two ends. The CDR3 has 14 amino acids. The germline V gene encodes CDR1 LNHNV and CDR2 YYDKDF (reference sequence). The CDR3 sequence is CATSPAGTNQPQHF. CDR3 DNA: TGTGCCACCAGCCCCGCGGGGACCAATCAGCCCCAGCATTTT.

The V call is TRBV29-1, the J call TRBJ1-2; D gene ambiguous. Germline CDR1 is SQVTM and CDR2 is ANQGSEA. This CDR3 has 10 amino acids. With 3 bases removed from V and 6 bases from J, the gap between germline ends came to 5 bases. The CDR3 nucleotides read TGCAGCGTTGACGGGGATGGCTACACCTTC. This gives the protein CSVDGDGYTF.

The CDR3 reads CASSPRPGSPSPDTQYF. CDR3 bases: TGTGCCAGCAGCCCTCGCCCCGGGAGCCCTTCACCAGATACGCAGTATTTT. The chain carries TRBV4-2 and TRBJ2-3; a possible D gene is TRBD2 (6 bases). The germline V and J ends were trimmed by 4 bases and 4 bases, with 21 bases remaining between them. Germline-derived CDR1 and CDR2 are LGHNA and YNFKEQ. The CDR3 loop spans 17 amino acids.

In its sample, this clone was seen a few times. V usage is TRBV4-1 and J usage is TRBJ1-1, with a possible D match to TRBD1 (6 bases). The ends were cut back, 1 base at V and 4 bases at J, with 16 bases in the middle. The CDR3 has 16 amino acids. The V gene's germline CDR1 is MGHRA and CDR2 YSYEKL. CDR3 bases: TGCGCCAGCAGCCAAGCCCGAGGGGCAGGGGCCACTGAAGCTTTCTTT. This encodes CASSQARGAGATEAFF.

This chain links TRBV20-1 with TRBJ2-5; weak D call: TRBD2 (6 bases). The germline gives CDR1 DFQATT, CDR2 SNEGSKA (reference sequence). V was trimmed by 7 bases and J by 5 bases, leaving 11 bases between them. The CDR3 sequence is 11 residues long. CDR3 loop: CSVRRAETQYF. CDR3 in DNA: TGCAGTGTGAGGAGGGCGGAGACCCAGTACTTC.

The chain carries TRBV4-1 and TRBJ1-5, with D tentatively TRBD1 (5 bases). Deletions cut 0 bases from V and 7 bases from J, with 13 bases between. Germline assignment: CDR1 MGHRA and CDR2 YSYEKL. The length of the CDR3 is 15 residues. The CDR3 protein is CASSQDRGLGQPQHF. Here the CDR3 DNA reads TGCGCCAGCAGCCAAGATCGGGGGTTAGGCCAGCCCCAGCATTTT.

The chain recombines TRBV3-1 (or the pseudogene TRBV3-2) with TRBJ1-6; D uncertain. Trimming left V 1 base short and J 10 bases short, with 5 bases between. The CDR3 is 12 amino acids. Germline V gene sequence: CDR1 LGHDT, CDR2 YNNKEL (reference sequence). CDR3 protein: CASSQARSPLHF. CDR3 DNA: TGTGCCAGCAGCCAAGCACGGTCACCCCTCCACTTT.

The V and J genes are TRBV2 and TRBJ1-2; TRBD1 aligns across 8 bases. Germline lookup yields CDR1 SNHLY and CDR2 FYNNEI. The CDR3 extends over 14 amino acids. The V and J ends lost 5 bases and 8 bases, in that order; junction bases with no gene match: 10. The CDR3 spells CASSRDSTGEGYTF. For the CDR3, the DNA is TGTGCCAGCAGTCGGGACTCGACAGGGGAAGGCTACACCTTC. The full variable domain, completed using reference TRBV2 and TRBJ1-2, is EPEVTQTPSHQVTQMGQEVILRCVPISNHLYFYWYRQILGQKVEFLVSFYNNEISEKSEIFDDQFSVERPDGSNFTLKIRSTKLEDSAMYFCASSRDSTGEGYTFGSGTRLTVV.

The V call is TRBV7-8, the J call TRBJ1-3; perhaps TRBD1 as D (6 bases). The CDR3 sequence is 16 residues long. Germline CDR1 is SGHVS and CDR2 is FQNEAQ. V was clipped by 1 base and J by 0 bases, with 10 bases between them. CDR3 in amino acids: CASSLETGVSGNTIYF. CDR3 nucleotide sequence: TGTGCCAGCAGCTTAGAGACAGGAGTCTCTGGAAACACCATATATTTT.

The genes are TRBV19 and TRBJ1-6, with 7 positions matching TRBD1. In germline, CDR1 is LNHDA, CDR2 SQIVND (reference sequence). Trimming cost V 8 bases and J 5 bases; bases outside gene matches: 6. The CDR3 consists of 14 residues. In DNA, the CDR3 is TGTGCCAGTGACCGACAGGGCAATAATTCACCCCTCCACTTT. It translates to CASDRQGNNSPLHF.

The V call is TRBV7-3, the J call TRBJ2-1; TRBD1 might be the D (5 bases). The V end lost 2 bases, the J end lost 7 bases, and 12 bases lay between the germline ends. The germline gives CDR1 SGHTA, CDR2 FQGTGA. This CDR3 spans 14 amino acids. This chain's CDR3 is CASSLGRVANEQFF. The CDR3 coding sequence is TGTGCCAGCAGCTTAGGCAGGGTGGCTAATGAGCAGTTCTTC.

The chain carries TRBV18 and TRBJ2-5; D remains unclear. CDR1 and CDR2 from the germline V gene are KGHSH and LQKENI. The length of the CDR3 is 12 residues. V was pared by 0 bases and J by 5 bases, with 4 bases between. This chain's CDR3 is CASSPPGETQYF. As DNA, the CDR3 is TGTGCCAGCTCACCACCCGGGGAGACCCAGTACTTC.

The CDR3 sequence: CASSPGTRAYEQYF. CDR3 coding DNA: TGTGCCAGCAGCCCCGGGACTAGGGCTTACGAGCAGTACTTC. V is TRBV4-2 and J is TRBJ2-7; 8 positions match TRBD2. The V segment lost 4 bases and the J segment 4 bases; nucleotides outside the gene matches: 6. The CDR3 is 14 amino acids. Germline values: CDR1 LGHNA, CDR2 YNFKEQ.

The chain carries TRBV6-5 and TRBJ1-2, with 9 bases that match TRBD1. V was pared by 5 bases and J by 8 bases, with 12 bases of the junction left unmatched. The CDR3 spans 15 residues. Germline V CDR1 and CDR2: MNHEY, SVGAGI. CDR3 sequence reads: CASSKPGQGTVGYTF. The CDR3 DNA follows: TGTGCCAGCAGTAAGCCGGGACAGGGAACGGTGGGCTACACCTTC.

V and J are TRBV6-2 or TRBV6-3 and TRBJ2-5; 9 bases fit TRBD2. Germline V gene sequence: CDR1 MNHEY, CDR2 SVGEGT. Unmatched junction bases numbered 3, after V lost 2 bases and J lost 2 bases. This CDR3 is built from 15 residues. The CDR3 here is CASSYEAGGQETQYF. The CDR3, as DNA: TGTGCCAGCAGTTACGAGGCGGGGGGGCAAGAGACCCAGTACTTC.

In regard to this clone: This CDR3 is also generated by other DNA sequences in the sample. V is TRBV2 and J is TRBJ2-7; tentatively, D is TRBD1 (6 bases). Germline V gene data show CDR1 as SNHLY and CDR2 as FYNNEI. This CDR3 contains 14 residues. The V gene lost 6 bases and the J gene lost 0 bases, with 12 bases spanning the gap. CDR3 in amino acids: CASRSRDNSYEQYF. The CDR3 nucleotides read TGTGCCAGCAGATCCCGGGACAACTCCTACGAGCAGTACTTC.

The chain joins TRBV9 to TRBJ2-7; D is unclear. V gave up 2 bases and J gave up 6 bases, with 15 bases separating them. This CDR3 is 14 amino acids long. CDR1 and CDR2 (germline): SGDLS, YYNGEE. DNA for the CDR3: TGTGCCAGCAGCGTCAGCGACCTTTTTGGCGAGCAGTACTTC. It translates to CASSVSDLFGEQYF.

The chain employs TRBV19 and TRBJ1-4, with 7 positions matching TRBD1. The germline V gene encodes CDR1 LNHDA and CDR2 SQIVND (reference sequence). V was pared by 3 bases and J by 4 bases, with 5 bases of the junction left unmatched. CDR3 size: 15 residues. The CDR3 spells CASSIGGTDNEKLFF. The CDR3 DNA follows: TGTGCCAGTAGTATTGGCGGGACAGATAATGAAAAACTGTTTTTT.

This rearrangement joins TRBV10-3 to TRBJ2-3, with TRBD1 as a possible D gene (6 bases). V was pared by 4 bases and J by 2 bases, with 22 bases between. CDR3 size: 18 residues. Germline V gene data show CDR1 as ENHRY and CDR2 as SYGVKD. The CDR3 DNA sequence: TGTGCCATCAGTGGCCCGAACCGGGACAATCGAATCACAGATACGCAGTATTTT. This gives the protein CAISGPNRDNRITDTQYF.

This sequence joins TRBV5-1 and TRBJ2-2; no clear D gene. The length of the CDR3 is 12 residues. The V gene lost 3 bases and the J gene lost 5 bases, with 5 bases spanning the gap. The germline V gene has CDR1 SGHRS and CDR2 YFSETQ. CDR3 loop: CASSSVTGELFF. The CDR3 nucleotides are TGCGCCAGCAGCTCGGTGACCGGGGAGCTGTTTTTT.

V and J are TRBV27 and TRBJ1-2; 7 nucleotides line up with TRBD1. The V gene's germline CDR1 is MNHEY and CDR2 SMNVEV (reference sequence). V lost 6 bases to trimming and J lost 8 bases; unmatched junction nucleotides: 18. The CDR3 is 16 residues long. CDR3 in DNA: TGTGCCAGCAGCTTTATTTACCAGGGACAGCGTGGGGGCTACACCTTC. Translating gives CASSFIYQGQRGGYTF.

The table lists this clone with a count of one. The chain recombines TRBV25-1 with TRBJ1-1; 9 nucleotides align to TRBD1. The CDR3 spans 15 residues. V lost 3 bases, J lost 4 bases, and 6 bases stayed unmatched. Germline CDR1 and CDR2: MGHDK and SYGVNS. CDR3 region: CASSDPGTGLTEAFF. CDR3 nucleotide sequence: TGTGCCAGCAGTGACCCCGGGACAGGGCTCACTGAAGCTTTCTTT.

The V gene is TRBV7-9, the J gene TRBJ1-5; 9 bases are shared with TRBD1. Germline values: CDR1 SEHNR, CDR2 FQNEAQ (reference sequence). This CDR3 is 16 amino acids long. The J segment lost 2 bases and the V segment lost 2 bases, leaving 4 bases of the junction unmatched. The CDR3 region has the DNA TGTGCCAGCAGCTTATCGGACAGGGGTGGCAATCAGCCCCAGCATTTT. Encoded protein: CASSLSDRGGNQPQHF.

V usage is TRBV19 and J usage is TRBJ2-3; D is ambiguous. The CDR3 covers 15 residues. Germline-derived CDR1 and CDR2 are LNHDA and SQIVND (reference sequence). Trimming shortened V by 4 bases and J by 0 bases, and 11 bases separated the two germline ends. The CDR3 here is CASSNGRISTDTQYF. CDR3 in DNA: TGTGCCAGTAGTAATGGCAGGATCAGCACAGATACGCAGTATTTT. The variable domain in full, completed from reference TRBV19 and TRBJ2-3, reads DGGITQSPKYLFRKEGQNVTLSCEQNLNHDAMYWYRQDPGQGLRLIYYSQIVNDFQKGDIAEGYSVSREKKESFPLTVTSAQKNPTAFYLCASSNGRISTDTQYFGPGTRLTVL.

The J gene is TRBJ1-1, the V gene TRBV19; the D is unclear. The germline CDR1 and CDR2 sequences are LNHDA and SQIVND (reference sequence). V lost 3 bases and J 3 bases, leaving 14 bases between the germline ends. The CDR3 covers 15 residues. The CDR3 DNA sequence: TGTGCCAGTAGTATGAGGGCCGGGAGGCACACTGAAGCTTTCTTT. Residues: CASSMRAGRHTEAFF.